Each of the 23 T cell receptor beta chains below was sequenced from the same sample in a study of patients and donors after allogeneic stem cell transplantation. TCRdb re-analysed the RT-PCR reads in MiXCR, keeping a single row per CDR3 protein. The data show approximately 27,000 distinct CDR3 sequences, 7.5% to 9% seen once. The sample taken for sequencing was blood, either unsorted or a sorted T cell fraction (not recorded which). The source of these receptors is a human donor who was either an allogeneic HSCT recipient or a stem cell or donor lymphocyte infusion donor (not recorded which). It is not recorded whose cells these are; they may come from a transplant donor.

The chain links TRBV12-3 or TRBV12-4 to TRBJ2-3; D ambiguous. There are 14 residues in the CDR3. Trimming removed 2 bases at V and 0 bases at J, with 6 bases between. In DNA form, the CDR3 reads TGTGCCAGCAGTTTAATAGGGAGCACAGATACGCAGTATTTT. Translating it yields CASSLIGSTDTQYF.

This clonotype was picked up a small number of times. The CDR3 sequence is CASSLGQNTEAFF. The DNA of the CDR3 is TGTGCCAGCAGCTTAGGACAGAACACTGAAGCTTTCTTT. The gene calls are TRBV7-9 and TRBJ1-1; the D is unclear. V dropped 1 base and J dropped 1 base, with 4 bases sitting between them. The CDR3 is 13 amino acids. Looked up from germline, CDR1 is SEHNR and CDR2 is FQNEAQ (reference sequence).

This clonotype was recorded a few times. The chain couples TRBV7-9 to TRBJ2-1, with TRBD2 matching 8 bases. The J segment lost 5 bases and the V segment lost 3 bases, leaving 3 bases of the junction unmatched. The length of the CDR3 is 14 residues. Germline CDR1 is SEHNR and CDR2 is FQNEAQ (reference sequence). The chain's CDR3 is CASSLRGANNEQFF. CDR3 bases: TGTGCCAGCAGCTTGCGGGGGGCAAACAATGAGCAGTTCTTC. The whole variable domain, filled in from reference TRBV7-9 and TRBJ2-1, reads DTGVSQNPRHKITKRGQNVTFRCDPISEHNRLYWYRQTLGQGPEFLTYFQNEAQLEKSRLLSDRFSAERPKGSFSTLEIQRTEQGDSAMYLCASSLRGANNEQFFGPGTRLTVL.

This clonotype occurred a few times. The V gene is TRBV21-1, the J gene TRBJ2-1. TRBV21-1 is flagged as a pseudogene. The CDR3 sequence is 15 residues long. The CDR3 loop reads CASSKADRELYEQFF. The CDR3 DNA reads TGTGCCAGCAGCAAAGCCGATCGAGAACTGTATGAGCAGTTCTTC.

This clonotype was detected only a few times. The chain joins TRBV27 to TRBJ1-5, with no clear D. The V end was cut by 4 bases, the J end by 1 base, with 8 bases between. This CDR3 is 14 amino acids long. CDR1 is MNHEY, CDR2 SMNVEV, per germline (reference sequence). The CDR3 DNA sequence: TGTGCCAGCAGTTCAAGGGAGAGCAATCAGCCCCAGCATTTT. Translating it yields CASSSRESNQPQHF.

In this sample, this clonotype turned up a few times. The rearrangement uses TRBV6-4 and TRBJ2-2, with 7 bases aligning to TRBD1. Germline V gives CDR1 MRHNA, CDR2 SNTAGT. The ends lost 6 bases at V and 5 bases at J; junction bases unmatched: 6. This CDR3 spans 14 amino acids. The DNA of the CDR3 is TGTGCCAGCAGCCGGGACAGAGCGACCGGGGAGCTGTTTTTT. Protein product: CASSRDRATGELFF.

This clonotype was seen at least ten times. For the CDR3, the DNA is TGTGCCAGCAGCACAAACAGGGCGGGGGAGCAGTACTTC. It encodes CASSTNRAGEQYF. V is TRBV7-8 and J is TRBJ2-7; possibly TRBD1 or TRBD2 for D (6 bases each). The V gene's germline CDR1 is SGHVS and CDR2 FQNEAQ. Trimming removed 5 bases from V and 7 bases from J, with 15 bases in between. The CDR3 extends over 13 amino acids.

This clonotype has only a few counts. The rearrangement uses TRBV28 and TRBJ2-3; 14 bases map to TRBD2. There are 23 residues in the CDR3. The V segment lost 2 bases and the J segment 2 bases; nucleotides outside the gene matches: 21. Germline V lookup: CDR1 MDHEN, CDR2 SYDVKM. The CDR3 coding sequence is TGTGCCAGCAGTTTAAGGGCTCGAGGAGGGACTAGCGGGAGAAGCACACACACAGATACGCAGTATTTT. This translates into CASSLRARGGTSGRSTHTDTQYF.

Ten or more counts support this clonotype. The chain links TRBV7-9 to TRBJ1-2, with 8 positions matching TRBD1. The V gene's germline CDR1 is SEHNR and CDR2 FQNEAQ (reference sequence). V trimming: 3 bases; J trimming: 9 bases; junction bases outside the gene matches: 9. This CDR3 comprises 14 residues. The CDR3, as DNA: TGTGCCAGCAGCTTTGGGACAGGCCAAGATAGCTACACCTTC. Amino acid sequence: CASSFGTGQDSYTF.

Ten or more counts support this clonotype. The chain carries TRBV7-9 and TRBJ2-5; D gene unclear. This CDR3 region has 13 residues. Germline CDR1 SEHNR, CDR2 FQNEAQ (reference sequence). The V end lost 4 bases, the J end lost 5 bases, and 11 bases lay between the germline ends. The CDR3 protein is CASSYGAGETQYF. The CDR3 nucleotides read TGTGCCAGCAGCTACGGTGCTGGGGAGACCCAGTACTTC.

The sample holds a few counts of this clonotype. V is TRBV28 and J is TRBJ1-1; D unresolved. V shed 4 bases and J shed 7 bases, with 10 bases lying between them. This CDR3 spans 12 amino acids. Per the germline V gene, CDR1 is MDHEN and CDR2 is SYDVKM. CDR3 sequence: CASSSGLIEAFF. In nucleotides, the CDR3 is TGTGCCAGCAGTTCCGGACTAATTGAAGCTTTCTTT.

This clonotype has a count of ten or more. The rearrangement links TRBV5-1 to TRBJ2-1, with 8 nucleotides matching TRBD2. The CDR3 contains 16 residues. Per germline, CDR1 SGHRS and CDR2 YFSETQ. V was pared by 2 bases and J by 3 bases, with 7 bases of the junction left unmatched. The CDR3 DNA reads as TGCGCCAGCAGCTTCCTTAATGCGGGAGGCTACAATGAGCAGTTCTTC. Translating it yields CASSFLNAGGYNEQFF.

The CDR3 nucleotides read TGCGCCAGCAGCTTGGGAGACAGGGGGCATGAGCAGTACTTC. It codes for CASSLGDRGHEQYF. The chain is built from TRBV5-1 and TRBJ2-7; 10 nucleotides match TRBD1. CDR3 size: 14 residues. Trimming removed 0 bases from V and 7 bases from J; junction bases left unmatched: 4. Looked up from germline, CDR1 is SGHRS and CDR2 is YFSETQ.

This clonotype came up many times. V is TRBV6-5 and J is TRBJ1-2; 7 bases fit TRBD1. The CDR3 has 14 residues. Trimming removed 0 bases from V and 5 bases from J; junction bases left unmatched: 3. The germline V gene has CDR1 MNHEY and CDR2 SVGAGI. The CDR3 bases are TGTGCCAGCAGTTACTCGGGACAGCTATATGGCTACACCTTC. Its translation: CASSYSGQLYGYTF.

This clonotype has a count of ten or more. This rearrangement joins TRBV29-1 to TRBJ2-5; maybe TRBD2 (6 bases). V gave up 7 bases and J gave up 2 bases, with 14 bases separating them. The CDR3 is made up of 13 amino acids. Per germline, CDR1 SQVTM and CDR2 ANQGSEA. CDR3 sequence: CSGGESIQETQYF. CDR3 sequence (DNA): TGCAGCGGCGGGGAGAGCATACAAGAGACCCAGTACTTC. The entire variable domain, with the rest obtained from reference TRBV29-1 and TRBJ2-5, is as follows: SAVISQKPSRDICQRGTSLTIQCQVDSQVTMMFWYRQQPGQSLTLIATANQGSEATYESGFVIDKFPISRPNLTFSTLTVSNMSPEDSSIYLCSGGESIQETQYFGPGTRLLVL.

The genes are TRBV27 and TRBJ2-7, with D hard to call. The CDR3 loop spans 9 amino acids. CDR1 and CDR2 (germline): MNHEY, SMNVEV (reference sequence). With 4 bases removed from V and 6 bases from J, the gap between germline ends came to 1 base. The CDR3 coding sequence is TGTGCCAGCAGTTGCGAGCAGTACTTC. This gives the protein CASSCEQYF.

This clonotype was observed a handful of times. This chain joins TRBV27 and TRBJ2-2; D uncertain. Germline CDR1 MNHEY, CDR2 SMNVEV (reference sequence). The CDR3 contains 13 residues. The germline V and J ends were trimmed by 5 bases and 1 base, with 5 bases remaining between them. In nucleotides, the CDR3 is TGTGCCAGCAGTGCACTGAACACCGGGGAGCTGTTTTTT. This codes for CASSALNTGELFF.

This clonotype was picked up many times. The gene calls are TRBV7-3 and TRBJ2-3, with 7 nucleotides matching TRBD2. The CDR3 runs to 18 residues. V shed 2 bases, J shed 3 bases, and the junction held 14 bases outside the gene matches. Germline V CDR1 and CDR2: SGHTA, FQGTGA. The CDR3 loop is CASSLVGLLAKITDTQYF. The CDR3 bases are TGTGCCAGCAGCTTAGTCGGGTTACTAGCGAAAATAACAGATACGCAGTATTTT.

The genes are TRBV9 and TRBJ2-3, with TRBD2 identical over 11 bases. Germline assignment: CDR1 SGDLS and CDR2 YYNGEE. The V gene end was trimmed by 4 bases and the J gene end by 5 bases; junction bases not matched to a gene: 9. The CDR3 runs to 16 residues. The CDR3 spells CASSILAGGREDTQYF. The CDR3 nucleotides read TGTGCCAGCAGCATTTTAGCGGGGGGGAGGGAAGATACGCAGTATTTT.

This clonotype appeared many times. As DNA, the CDR3 is TGTGCCACCAGTGAGGGCGGGAGAGGGGCAGATACGCAGTATTTT. Translated: CATSEGGRGADTQYF. The chain recombines TRBV24-1 with TRBJ2-3, with 7 bases aligning to TRBD2. V was clipped by 4 bases and J by 4 bases; unmatched bases: 7. The CDR3 extends over 15 amino acids. Germline V gene sequence: CDR1 KGHDR, CDR2 SFDVKD.

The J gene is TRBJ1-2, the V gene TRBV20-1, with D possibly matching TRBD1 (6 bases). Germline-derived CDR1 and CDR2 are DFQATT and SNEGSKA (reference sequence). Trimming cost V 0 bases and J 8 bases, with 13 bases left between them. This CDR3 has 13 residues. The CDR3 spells CSAREPGGRGYTF. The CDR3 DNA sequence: TGCAGTGCTAGAGAACCGGGGGGCCGGGGCTACACCTTC.

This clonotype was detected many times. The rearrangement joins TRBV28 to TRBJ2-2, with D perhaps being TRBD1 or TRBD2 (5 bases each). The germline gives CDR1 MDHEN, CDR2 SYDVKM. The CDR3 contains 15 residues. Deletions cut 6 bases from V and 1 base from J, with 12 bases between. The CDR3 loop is CASRLFGGNTGELFF. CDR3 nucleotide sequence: TGTGCCAGCAGACTATTTGGGGGGAACACCGGGGAGCTGTTTTTT. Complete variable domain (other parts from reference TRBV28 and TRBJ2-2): DVKVTQSSRYLVKRTGEKVFLECVQDMDHENMFWYRQDPGLGLRLIYFSYDVKMKEKGDIPEGYSVSREKKERFSLILESASTNQTSMYLCASRLFGGNTGELFFGEGSRLTVL.

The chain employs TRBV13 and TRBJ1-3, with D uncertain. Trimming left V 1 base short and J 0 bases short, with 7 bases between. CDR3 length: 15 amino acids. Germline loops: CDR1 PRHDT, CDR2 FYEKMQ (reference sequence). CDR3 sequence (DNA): TGTGCCAGCAGCTTAGTCTCCAACTCTGGAAACACCATATATTTT. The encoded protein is CASSLVSNSGNTIYF.